The 21 T cell receptor beta chains presented below share a single source sample, sequenced in a study of CXCR3-negative and CXCR3-positive naive CD8 T cells. UMI-labeled 5' RACE yielded the TRB cDNA libraries. TCRdb reprocessed the 5' RACE reads, with one entry per CDR3 protein and no DNA. Found here are 43,000 or so distinct CDR3 sequences; the top ten clones hold roughly 1.5%. Sequencing was carried out using naive CXCR3- CD8+ T cells from blood. Subset: CD45RO-CCR7+CD27+CD95- naive CD8+ T cells lacking CXCR3 (TNR3-). These receptors all stem from a human donor in good health. Some clones in this sample may be carry-over from other donors' samples.

The chain is built from TRBV29-1 and TRBJ2-7; the D call from TCRdb, TRBD2, cannot be confirmed without DNA. CDR1 is SQVTM, CDR2 ANQGSEA, per germline. This CDR3 is 13 amino acids long. CDR3 sequence: CSATGTGSYEQYF.

V and J are TRBV27 and TRBJ2-7; there is no DNA to check the TCRdb D call of TRBD1. Germline CDR1 is MNHEY and CDR2 is SMNVEV (reference sequence). The CDR3 extends over 14 amino acids. The CDR3 loop reads CASSLGQGGYEQYF.

V is TRBV7-9 and J is TRBJ1-6. The CDR3 spans 11 residues. The V gene's germline CDR1 is SEHNR and CDR2 FQNEAQ (reference sequence). The chain's CDR3 is CASSPGEPLHF.

The CDR3 here is CASRFRETEAFF. The chain is built from TRBV28 and TRBJ1-1. CDR3 length: 12 residues. Germline assignment: CDR1 MDHEN and CDR2 SYDVKM.

The V and J genes are TRBV12-3 or TRBV12-4 and TRBJ2-2; TCRdb names TRBD1, which stays unverified in the absence of DNA. This CDR3 has 15 amino acids. The chain's CDR3 is CASRSGQGKTGELFF.

The CDR3 sequence: CASSTSVGDSAGELFF. The V and J genes are TRBV7-6 and TRBJ2-2. There are 16 residues in the CDR3. Germline values: CDR1 SGHVS, CDR2 FNYEAQ.

V is TRBV4-1 and J is TRBJ1-2; the D call of TRBD1 rests on TCRdb alone, since no DNA is present to check it. The germline V gene encodes CDR1 MGHRA and CDR2 YSYEKL. The CDR3 length is 16 residues. CDR3 sequence reads: CASSQEEGAHNYGYTF.

The genes are TRBV7-3 and TRBJ2-1; with no DNA, the TCRdb D assignment of TRBD1 cannot be verified. CDR3 length: 18 residues. CDR1 SGHTA and CDR2 FQGTGA come from the germline V gene. The chain's CDR3 is CASSLIGGGTSSYNEQFF.

The chain combines TRBV6-2 or TRBV6-3 with TRBJ2-1; TCRdb returns TRBD1, unconfirmable since there is no DNA. Per germline, CDR1 MNHEY and CDR2 SVGEGT. CDR3 length equals 15 residues. The CDR3 reads CASCLFRGSYNEQFF.

The rearrangement links TRBV5-5 to TRBJ2-2. The CDR3 totals 14 residues. The germline gives CDR1 SGHKS, CDR2 YYEKEE (reference sequence). The CDR3 protein is CASSLAVKTGELFF.

This chain joins TRBV24-1 and TRBJ2-3; without DNA, the TCRdb call of TRBD2 cannot be checked. The CDR3 sequence is 14 residues long. CDR1 is KGHDR, CDR2 SFDVKD, per germline. CDR3 in amino acids: CATSGRLPSGTQYF.

The chain links TRBV12-3 or TRBV12-4 to TRBJ2-1; TCRdb designates TRBD2, a call that cannot be tested without DNA. The CDR3 length is 17 residues. The CDR3 is CASSSSRGGALPNEQFF.

The chain is built from TRBV5-1 and TRBJ2-1; TCRdb gives TRBD2 as the D gene, but with no DNA this cannot be confirmed. CDR1 is SGHRS and CDR2 is YFSETQ in the germline V gene. This CDR3 region has 15 residues. CDR3 region: CASSLRREVSNEQFF.

The chain combines TRBV4-1 with TRBJ2-5; with no DNA, the TCRdb D assignment of TRBD2 cannot be verified. CDR3 length: 15 residues. In germline, CDR1 is MGHRA, CDR2 YSYEKL. This CDR3 is CASSQEAGGWETQYF.

This chain links TRBV10-3 with TRBJ2-1; TCRdb names TRBD1, which stays unverified in the absence of DNA. Germline V lookup: CDR1 ENHRY, CDR2 SYGVKD. CDR3 length: 13 residues. The CDR3 loop is CAISPYQGNEQFF.

The chain has TRBV27 and TRBJ2-7; no DNA is available, so the TRBD1 call from TCRdb remains unchecked. The germline CDR1 and CDR2 sequences are MNHEY and SMNVEV (reference sequence). This CDR3 has 15 amino acids. CDR3 residues: CASIPGSGLINEQYF.

This rearrangement joins TRBV7-2 to TRBJ2-2. The germline V gene encodes CDR1 SGHTA and CDR2 FQGNSA. The CDR3 spans 14 residues. The CDR3 protein is CASSLVEYAGELFF. Variable domain in full (rest from reference TRBV7-2 and TRBJ2-2): GAGVSQSPSNKVTEKGKDVELRCDPISGHTALYWYRQSLGQGLEFLIYFQGNSAPDKSGLPSDRFSAERTGGSVSTLTIQRTQQEDSAVYLCASSLVEYAGELFFGEGSRLTVL.

CDR3 amino acids: CASSLPNGETQYF. The rearrangement uses TRBV12-3 or TRBV12-4 and TRBJ2-5. The CDR3 contains 13 residues.

This CDR3 is CAISVFPSSYEQYF. The chain joins TRBV10-3 to TRBJ2-7; checking the TCRdb D call of TRBD2 is not possible without DNA. The germline CDR1 and CDR2 sequences are ENHRY and SYGVKD. The CDR3 spans 14 residues.

The chain uses TRBV7-9 and TRBJ2-7; TCRdb lists TRBD1, though no DNA is available to test this call. This CDR3 region has 12 residues. Germline CDR1 is SEHNR and CDR2 is FQNEAQ (reference sequence). CDR3 loop: CASSRPNQGTYF.

The chain joins TRBV6-6 to TRBJ2-3. The CDR3 consists of 15 residues. The V gene's germline CDR1 is MNHNY and CDR2 SVGAGI (reference sequence). CDR3 in amino acids: CASTEVGANTDTQYF.